This T cell receptor beta chain derives from a study of OX40 agonist ivuxolimab in advanced cancers. As for the study in general: Intravenous ivuxolimab at 0.01 to 10 mg/kg was given to patients every 2 weeks. Dose-escalation patients suffered from hepatocellular carcinoma, melanoma, renal cell or head and neck cancer.

This clone showed up just a few times. Antigen unknown. Other nucleotide sequences from this sample produce the same CDR3. The CDR3 runs to 12 residues. CDR1 and CDR2 (germline): SEHNR, FQNEAQ (reference sequence). Trimming removed 1 base from V and 2 bases from J, with 3 bases in between. TCRdb's copy holds only in-frame clones and misses some; the assay was immunoSEQ multiplex PCR. The table has 15,000 to 20,000 clones, around 91% seen once. The study's findings and limits: Low normalized clonal expansion also occurred in some nonresponding patients. Clonal expansion by week 6 occurred in CD4+ and CD8+ blood T cells (at 0.1 to 3.0 mg/kg).

This TCR was recovered from an adult with an advanced solid tumor such as melanoma, head and neck, liver or kidney cancer. The specimen was CD4+ or CD8+ T cells sorted from blood, collected in a trial of the OX40 agonist ivuxolimab. The chain carries TRBV7-9 and TRBJ2-7, with D hard to call. CDR3 nucleotides: TGTGCCAGCAGCTTAGGTGCCTACGAGCAGTACTTC. It specifies CASSLGAYEQYF.